Listed below are T cell receptor beta chains from one sample, sequenced in a study of low-dose radiotherapy and immunotherapy resistance in tumors. TCRdb reprocessed the reads with MiXCR, giving one entry per CDR3 protein. The profile shows more than 50,000 distinct CDR3 sequences, more than 20% of them singletons. The material sequenced was PBMCs, taken before treatment. The receptor source for this set is a male donor with rectosigmoid adenocarcinoma. CDR3s include the opening cysteine and the closing phenylalanine or tryptophan. Fields, in order: J gene, V gene, clone size, D gene, CDR3 protein, CDR3 DNA. The D gene is left open where the match is weak. A row's size may be missing; if present it is once, few, many or a size class.

J: TRBJ2-7; V: TRBV28; size: many; D: TRBD1; CDR3: CAAASGQGIYEQYF; DNA: TGTGCCGCGGCTTCGGGACAGGGTATCTACGAGCAGTACTTC
J: TRBJ2-6; V: TRBV12-3/TRBV12-4; size: many; D: .; CDR3: CASSLGGGSGANVLTF; DNA: TGTGCCAGCAGTTTGGGCGGTGGCTCTGGGGCCAACGTCCTGACTTTC
J: TRBJ2-5; V: TRBV29-1; size: many; D: .; CDR3: CSVPGPGPETQYF; DNA: TGCAGCGTTCCGGGCCCTGGCCCGGAGACCCAGTACTTC
J: TRBJ2-1; V: TRBV3-1; size: many; D: .; CDR3: CASSQDSGEQFF; DNA: TGTGCCAGCAGCCAAGATTCGGGAGAGCAGTTCTTC
J: TRBJ2-1; V: TRBV20-1; size: many; D: .; CDR3: CSAPRGKNNEQFF; DNA: TGCAGTGCTCCAAGAGGGAAGAACAATGAGCAGTTCTTC
J: TRBJ1-6; V: TRBV28; size: many; D: .; CDR3: CASSLRVSSYNSPLHF; DNA: TGTGCCAGCTCGTTAAGGGTGAGCTCCTATAATTCACCCCTCCACTTT
J: TRBJ1-2; V: TRBV6-2/TRBV6-3; size: many; D: TRBD1; CDR3: CASSYDREYGYTF; DNA: TGTGCCAGCAGTTACGACAGGGAATATGGCTACACCTTC
J: TRBJ1-5; V: TRBV28; size: .; D: .; CDR3: CASSSLTGHLGGPQHF; DNA: TGTGCCAGCAGTTCCCTAACAGGCCACCTGGGGGGGCCCCAGCATTTT
J: TRBJ2-5; V: TRBV4-3; size: many; D: .; CDR3: CASSQIVAETQYF; DNA: TGCGCCAGCAGCCAAATAGTGGCAGAGACCCAGTACTTC
J: TRBJ2-2; V: TRBV28; size: many; D: .; CDR3: CASSPYRVGYTGELFF; DNA: TGTGCCAGCAGTCCCTACAGGGTGGGCTACACCGGGGAGCTGTTTTTT
J: TRBJ2-1; V: TRBV20-1; size: .; D: TRBD2; CDR3: CSAREPGLAGNEQFF; DNA: TGCAGTGCTAGAGAACCGGGACTAGCGGGGAATGAGCAGTTCTTC
J: TRBJ1-5; V: TRBV24-1; size: many; D: TRBD1; CDR3: CATSGNTGDYQPQHF; DNA: TGTGCCACCAGTGGTAACACAGGGGATTATCAGCCCCAGCATTTT
J: TRBJ2-3; V: TRBV6-5; size: many; D: TRBD2; CDR3: CASSYGRADTQYF; DNA: TGTGCCAGCAGTTACGGGAGGGCAGATACGCAGTATTTT
J: TRBJ1-6; V: TRBV4-3; size: many; D: TRBD1; CDR3: CASSIRDRDSPLHF; DNA: TGCGCCAGCAGTATCCGGGACAGGGATTCACCCCTCCACTTT
J: TRBJ1-1; V: TRBV2; size: many; D: .; CDR3: CASRGQSGTEAFF; DNA: TGTGCCAGCAGGGGGCAAAGTGGGACTGAAGCTTTCTTT
J: TRBJ2-7; V: TRBV6-1; size: many; D: .; CDR3: CASSASQGGYEQYF; DNA: TGTGCCAGCAGTGCGTCACAGGGAGGCTACGAGCAGTACTTC
J: TRBJ1-4; V: TRBV7-4; size: once; D: .; CDR3: CASSKRQGTEKLFF; DNA: TGTGCCAGCAGCAAGAGGCAGGGTACTGAAAAACTGTTTTTT
J: TRBJ1-2; V: TRBV20-1; size: many; D: .; CDR3: CSARSGNGYTF; DNA: TGCAGTGCCAGGTCAGGGAATGGCTACACCTTC
J: TRBJ2-1; V: TRBV28; size: .; D: .; CDR3: CASSDGTIFSEQFF; DNA: TGTGCCAGCAGTGATGGGACAATTTTTAGTGAGCAGTTCTTC
J: TRBJ2-2; V: TRBV20-1; size: many; D: .; CDR3: CSARRQGGGTGELFF; DNA: TGCAGTGCCAGGAGGCAGGGGGGGGGCACCGGGGAGCTGTTTTTT
J: TRBJ1-5; V: TRBV19; size: many; D: .; CDR3: CASSITGTFSNQPQHF; DNA: TGTGCCAGTAGTATCACCGGGACATTTAGCAATCAGCCCCAGCATTTT
J: TRBJ1-2; V: TRBV5-3; size: .; D: TRBD1; CDR3: CASSFLPGGGDGYTF; DNA: TGTGCCAGCAGCTTCCTCCCAGGGGGCGGCGATGGCTACACCTTC
J: TRBJ1-1; V: TRBV24-1; size: few; D: TRBD1; CDR3: CATSGAGGTEAFF; DNA: TGTGCCACCAGTGGGGCAGGGGGCACTGAAGCTTTCTTT
J: TRBJ1-6; V: TRBV2; size: many; D: .; CDR3: CASRGSPGPNSPLHF; DNA: TGTGCCAGCAGAGGTTCACCGGGGCCCAATTCACCCCTCCACTTT
J: TRBJ2-6; V: TRBV5-1; size: many; D: .; CDR3: CASSLQVSGANVLTF; DNA: TGCGCCAGCAGCTTACAGGTCTCTGGGGCCAACGTCCTGACTTTC
J: TRBJ2-6; V: TRBV7-9; size: few; D: .; CDR3: CASSQTESGANVLTF; DNA: TGTGCCAGCAGTCAAACAGAATCTGGGGCCAACGTCCTGACTTTC
J: TRBJ2-5; V: TRBV6-5; size: few; D: .; CDR3: CASSYGIQETQYF; DNA: TGTGCCAGCAGTTACGGGATACAAGAGACCCAGTACTTC
J: TRBJ2-7; V: TRBV5-6; size: .; D: TRBD2; CDR3: CASSLIAGGKGEQYF; DNA: TGTGCCAGCAGCTTGATAGCGGGAGGAAAAGGGGAGCAGTACTTC
J: TRBJ2-5; V: TRBV28; size: medium-sized; D: TRBD2; CDR3: CASSLMLVSGRVETQYF; DNA: TGTGCCAGCAGTTTAATGTTGGTTAGCGGGAGGGTGGAGACCCAGTACTTC
J: TRBJ1-5; V: TRBV28; size: .; D: TRBD1; CDR3: CAHRTGGRDNQPQHF; DNA: TGTGCCCACAGGACAGGGGGCAGGGACAATCAGCCCCAGCATTTT
J: TRBJ2-5; V: TRBV3-1; size: many; D: .; CDR3: CASSRRTLGLQETQYF; DNA: TGTGCCAGCAGCCGAAGAACGCTGGGGCTACAAGAGACCCAGTACTTC
J: TRBJ1-1; V: TRBV2; size: many; D: .; CDR3: CASSQRELGTEAFF; DNA: TGTGCCAGCAGTCAGAGGGAGCTGGGCACTGAAGCTTTCTTT
J: TRBJ2-1; V: TRBV12-3/TRBV12-4; size: medium-sized; D: .; CDR3: CASSLAGSRNEQFF; DNA: TGTGCCAGCAGTTTAGCGGGATCTAGGAATGAGCAGTTCTTC
J: TRBJ2-7; V: TRBV30; size: .; D: .; CDR3: CAWAARSGKWSYEQYF; DNA: TGTGCCTGGGCTGCGCGGTCGGGAAAATGGTCCTACGAGCAGTACTTC
J: TRBJ2-7; V: TRBV6-5; size: few; D: .; CDR3: CAIRAGSKDEQYF; DNA: TGTGCCATCCGGGCGGGAAGCAAGGACGAGCAGTACTTC
J: TRBJ1-3; V: TRBV7-2; size: many; D: .; CDR3: CASSPAPHSVSGNTIYF; DNA: TGTGCCAGCAGCCCGGCCCCCCACAGCGTCTCTGGAAACACCATATATTTT
J: TRBJ2-1; V: TRBV5-1; size: few; D: TRBD2; CDR3: CASSLGTSGANEQFF; DNA: TGCGCCAGCAGCTTAGGAACTAGCGGGGCCAATGAGCAGTTCTTC
J: TRBJ2-1; V: TRBV24-1; size: many; D: TRBD2; CDR3: CATSQASGGALSSYNEQFF; DNA: TGTGCCACCAGTCAGGCTAGCGGGGGGGCCCTCAGCTCCTACAATGAGCAGTTCTTC
J: TRBJ2-5; V: TRBV7-9; size: many; D: .; CDR3: CASSLGGRKGETQYF; DNA: TGTGCCAGCAGCTTAGGAGGAAGAAAAGGAGAGACCCAGTACTTC
J: TRBJ1-6; V: TRBV7-9; size: many; D: .; CDR3: CASSATDLNNSPLHF; DNA: TGTGCCAGCAGCGCCACGGACCTGAATAATTCACCCCTCCACTTT
J: TRBJ2-1; V: TRBV28; size: few; D: TRBD1; CDR3: CASSLGYRGVSNEQFF; DNA: TGTGCCAGCAGCCTTGGGTACAGGGGGGTCAGCAATGAGCAGTTCTTC